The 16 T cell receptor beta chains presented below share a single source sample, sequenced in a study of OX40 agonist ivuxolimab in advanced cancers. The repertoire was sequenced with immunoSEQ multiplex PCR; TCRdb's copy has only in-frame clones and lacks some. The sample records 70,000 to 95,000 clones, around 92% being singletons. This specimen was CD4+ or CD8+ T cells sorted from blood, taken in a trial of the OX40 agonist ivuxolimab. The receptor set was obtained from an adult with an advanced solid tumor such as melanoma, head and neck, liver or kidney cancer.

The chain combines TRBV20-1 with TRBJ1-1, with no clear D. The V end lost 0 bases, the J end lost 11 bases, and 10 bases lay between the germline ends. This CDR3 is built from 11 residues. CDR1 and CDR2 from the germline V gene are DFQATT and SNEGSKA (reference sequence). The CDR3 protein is CSARDPPLAFF. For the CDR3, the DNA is TGCAGTGCTAGAGACCCCCCGCTCGCTTTCTTT.

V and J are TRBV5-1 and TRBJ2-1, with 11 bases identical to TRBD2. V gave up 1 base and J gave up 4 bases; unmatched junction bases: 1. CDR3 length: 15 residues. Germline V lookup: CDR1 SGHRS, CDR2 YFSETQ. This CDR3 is CASSLTSGSYNEQFF. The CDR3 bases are TGCGCCAGCAGCTTGACTAGCGGGAGTTACAATGAGCAGTTCTTC.

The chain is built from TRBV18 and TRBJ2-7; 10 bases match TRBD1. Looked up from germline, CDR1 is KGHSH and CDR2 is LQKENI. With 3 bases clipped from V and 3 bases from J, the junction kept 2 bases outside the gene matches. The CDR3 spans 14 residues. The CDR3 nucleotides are TGTGCCAGCTCACCCGGGACAGGGGACTACGAGCAGTACTTC. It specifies CASSPGTGDYEQYF.

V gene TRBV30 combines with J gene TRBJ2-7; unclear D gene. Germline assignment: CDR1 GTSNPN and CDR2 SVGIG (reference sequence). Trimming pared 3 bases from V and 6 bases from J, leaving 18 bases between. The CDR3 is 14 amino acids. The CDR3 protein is CAWSISGTTGEQYF. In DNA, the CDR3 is TGTGCCTGGAGCATTTCTGGAACTACGGGCGAGCAGTACTTC. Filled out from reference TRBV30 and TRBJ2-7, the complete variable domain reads SQTIHQWPATLVQPVGSPLSLECTVEGTSNPNLYWYRQAAGRGLQLLFYSVGIGQISSEVPQNLSASRPQDRQFILSSKKLLLSDSGFYLCAWSISGTTGEQYFGPGTRLTVT.

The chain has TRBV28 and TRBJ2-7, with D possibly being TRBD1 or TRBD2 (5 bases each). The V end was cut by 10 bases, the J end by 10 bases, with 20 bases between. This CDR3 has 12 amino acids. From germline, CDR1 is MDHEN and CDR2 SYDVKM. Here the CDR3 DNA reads TGTGCCATCGGCCGCATGGGGGTGGGACAGTACTTC. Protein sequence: CAIGRMGVGQYF.

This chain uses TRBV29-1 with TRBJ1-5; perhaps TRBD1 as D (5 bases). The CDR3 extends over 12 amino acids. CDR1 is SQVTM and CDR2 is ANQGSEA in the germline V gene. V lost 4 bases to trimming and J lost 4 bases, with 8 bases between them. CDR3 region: CSVAGRNQPQHF. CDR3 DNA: TGCAGCGTTGCAGGGAGAAATCAGCCCCAGCATTTT.

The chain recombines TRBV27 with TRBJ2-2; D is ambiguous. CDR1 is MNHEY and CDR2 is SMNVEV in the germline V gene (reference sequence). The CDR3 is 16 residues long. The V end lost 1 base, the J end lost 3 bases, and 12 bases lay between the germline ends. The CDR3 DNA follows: TGTGCCAGCAGTTTATTAAGGGCGTTCGACACCGGGGAGCTGTTTTTT. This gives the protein CASSLLRAFDTGELFF.

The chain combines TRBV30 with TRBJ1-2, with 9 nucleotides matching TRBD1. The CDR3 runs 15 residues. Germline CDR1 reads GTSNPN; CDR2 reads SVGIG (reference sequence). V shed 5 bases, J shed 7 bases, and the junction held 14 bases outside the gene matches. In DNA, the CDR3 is TGTGCCTGGGGGGGGACAGGGAGCTTGATAGCTGGCTACACCTTC. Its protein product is CAWGGTGSLIAGYTF.

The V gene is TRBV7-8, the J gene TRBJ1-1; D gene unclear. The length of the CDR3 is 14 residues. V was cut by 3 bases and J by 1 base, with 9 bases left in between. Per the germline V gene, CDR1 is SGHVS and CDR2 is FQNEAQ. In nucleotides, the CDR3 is TGTGCCAGCAGCTTTGCATGGAAGAACACTGAAGCTTTCTTT. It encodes CASSFAWKNTEAFF.

The CDR3 is CASSESRGLYEQYF. In DNA, the CDR3 is TGCGCCAGCAGTGAGTCAAGGGGTTTGTACGAGCAGTACTTC. V and J are TRBV10-1 and TRBJ2-7, with a tentative D call TRBD1 (5 bases). V shed 0 bases and J shed 4 bases, with 10 bases lying between them. This CDR3 spans 14 amino acids. The germline V gene has CDR1 WNHNN and CDR2 SYGVQD (reference sequence).

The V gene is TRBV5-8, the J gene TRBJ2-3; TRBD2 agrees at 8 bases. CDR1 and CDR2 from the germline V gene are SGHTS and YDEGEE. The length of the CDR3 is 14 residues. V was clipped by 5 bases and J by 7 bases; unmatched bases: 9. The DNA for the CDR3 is TGTGCCAGCAGGGGGAGCGGGAGTCGGAATACGCAGTATTTT. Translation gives CASRGSGSRNTQYF.

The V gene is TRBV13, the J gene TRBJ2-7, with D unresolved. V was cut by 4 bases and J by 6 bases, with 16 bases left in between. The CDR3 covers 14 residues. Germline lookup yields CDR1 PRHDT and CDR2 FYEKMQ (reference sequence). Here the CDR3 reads CASSSNPLVGEQYF. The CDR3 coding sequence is TGTGCCAGCAGCTCCAACCCCCTAGTGGGCGAGCAGTACTTC.

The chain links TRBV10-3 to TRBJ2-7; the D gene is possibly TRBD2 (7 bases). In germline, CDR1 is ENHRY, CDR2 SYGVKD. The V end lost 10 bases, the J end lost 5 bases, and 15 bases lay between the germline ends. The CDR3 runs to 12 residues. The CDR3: CATNLGGDEQYF. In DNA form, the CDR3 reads TGTGCCACCAACTTAGGGGGGGACGAGCAGTACTTC.

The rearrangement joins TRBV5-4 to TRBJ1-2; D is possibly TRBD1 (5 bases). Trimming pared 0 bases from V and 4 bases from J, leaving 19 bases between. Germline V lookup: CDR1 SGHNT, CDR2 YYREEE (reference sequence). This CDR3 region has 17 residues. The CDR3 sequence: CASSLGGRRTGGYGYTF. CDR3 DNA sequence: TGTGCCAGCAGCTTGGGGGGGAGGCGGACGGGCGGCTATGGCTACACCTTC.

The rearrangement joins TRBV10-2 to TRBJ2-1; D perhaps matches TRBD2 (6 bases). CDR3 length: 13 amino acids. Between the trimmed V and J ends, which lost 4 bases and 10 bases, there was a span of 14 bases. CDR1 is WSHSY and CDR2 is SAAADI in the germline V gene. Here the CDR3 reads CASSGNGGMEQFF. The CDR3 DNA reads TGCGCCAGCAGTGGGAACGGCGGGATGGAGCAGTTCTTC.

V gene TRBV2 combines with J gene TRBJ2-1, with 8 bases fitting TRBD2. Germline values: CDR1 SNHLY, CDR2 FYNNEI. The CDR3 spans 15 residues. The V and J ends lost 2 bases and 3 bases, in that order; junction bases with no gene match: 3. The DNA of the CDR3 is TGTGCCAGCAGTGAATTAGCGGGAAGCTACAATGAGCAGTTCTTC. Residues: CASSELAGSYNEQFF.